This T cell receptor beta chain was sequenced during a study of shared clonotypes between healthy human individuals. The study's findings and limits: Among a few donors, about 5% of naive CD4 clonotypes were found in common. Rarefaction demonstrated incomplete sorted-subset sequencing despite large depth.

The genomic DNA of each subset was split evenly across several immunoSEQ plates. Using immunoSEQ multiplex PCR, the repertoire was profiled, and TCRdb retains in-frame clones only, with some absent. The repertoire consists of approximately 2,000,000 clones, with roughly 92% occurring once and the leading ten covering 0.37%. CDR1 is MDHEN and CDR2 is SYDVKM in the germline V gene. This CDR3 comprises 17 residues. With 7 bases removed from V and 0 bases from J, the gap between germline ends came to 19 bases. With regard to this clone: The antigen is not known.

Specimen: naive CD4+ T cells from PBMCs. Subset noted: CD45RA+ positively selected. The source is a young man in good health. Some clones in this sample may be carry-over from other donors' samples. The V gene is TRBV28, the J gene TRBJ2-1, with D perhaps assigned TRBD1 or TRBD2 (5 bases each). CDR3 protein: CASNSLVGAFSYNEQFF. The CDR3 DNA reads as TGTGCCAGCAACTCCCTGGTCGGGGCCTTCTCCTACAATGAGCAGTTCTTC.